These T cell receptor beta chains were read from a single sample in a study of HIV-infected patients and healthy controls. Using its own MiXCR run on the 5' RACE reads, TCRdb lists one record per CDR3 protein. This sample has about 8,500 distinct CDR3 sequences, with about 6.1% found just once. The sequencing input was blood. Every receptor here comes from an adult in good health. CDR3s include the opening cysteine and the closing phenylalanine or tryptophan. Clone size, where shown, is once, few, many, or a class for clones that have expanded.

abundance,v_gene,j_gene,CDR3aa
large,TRBV12-3/TRBV12-4,TRBJ1-5,CASRLSNQPQHF
medium-sized,TRBV30,TRBJ1-1,CAWSRSASLNTEAFF
many,TRBV4-1,TRBJ2-7,CASSQDPYPAQDEQYF
-,TRBV9,TRBJ1-1,CASRPASNTEAFF
-,TRBV18,TRBJ2-5,CASSRDSQETQYF
medium-sized,TRBV6-5,TRBJ1-5,CASSYGGRANQPQHF
-,TRBV5-4,TRBJ2-1,CASRTIAGGPFEQFF
few,TRBV3-1,TRBJ2-7,CASSQVRGYEQYF
many,TRBV30,TRBJ1-6,CAWSTGAQRNYNSPLHF
many,TRBV28,TRBJ2-5,CASSPNGLAIQETQYF
medium-sized,TRBV4-1,TRBJ2-6,CASSQDSSGANVLTF
few,TRBV6-5,TRBJ1-4,CASRLTRDANEKLFF
medium-sized,TRBV19,TRBJ2-1,CASSKARDRNEQFF
medium-sized,TRBV27,TRBJ1-5,CASSQGNNQPQHF
medium-sized,TRBV12-3/TRBV12-4,TRBJ1-1,CASRPFRAFF
few,TRBV6-6,TRBJ1-6,CASSRGPDLGSPLHF
medium-sized,TRBV12-3/TRBV12-4,TRBJ1-1,CASRNTGKAEAFF
-,TRBV25-1,TRBJ2-3,CASSPTWDTDTQYF
many,TRBV12-3/TRBV12-4,TRBJ2-1,CASTQGPGLGTYNEQFF
many,TRBV12-3/TRBV12-4,TRBJ2-7,CASSPWTSADSYEQYF
medium-sized,TRBV20-1,TRBJ2-7,CSAREMVGGAEQYF
medium-sized,TRBV20-1,TRBJ1-5,CSARAGNSGGNQPQHF
many,TRBV29-1,TRBJ1-6,CSVAIGTVNSPLHF
many,TRBV28,TRBJ2-3,CASSLYGTDTQYF
-,TRBV4-2,TRBJ1-4,CASSQDPGTGSEKLFF
medium-sized,TRBV5-1,TRBJ1-6,CASSSGGAYSPLHF
few,TRBV5-6,TRBJ2-7,CASSFTSGLHSEQYF
many,TRBV7-2,TRBJ1-3,CASSRVLGSGNTIYF
many,TRBV3-1,TRBJ2-7,CASSLRWDTQDEQYF
medium-sized,TRBV27,TRBJ2-2,CASSLFENSGNTGELFF
medium-sized,TRBV5-1,TRBJ1-5,CASSYGTRNSNQPQHF
-,TRBV6-5,TRBJ1-2,CASNTGQGFGYTF
medium-sized,TRBV6-5,TRBJ1-4,CASSYGVLNEKLFF
many,TRBV12-3/TRBV12-4,TRBJ1-2,CASSFRSGFYGYTF
many,TRBV7-9,TRBJ2-7,CASSRTSGSDEQYF